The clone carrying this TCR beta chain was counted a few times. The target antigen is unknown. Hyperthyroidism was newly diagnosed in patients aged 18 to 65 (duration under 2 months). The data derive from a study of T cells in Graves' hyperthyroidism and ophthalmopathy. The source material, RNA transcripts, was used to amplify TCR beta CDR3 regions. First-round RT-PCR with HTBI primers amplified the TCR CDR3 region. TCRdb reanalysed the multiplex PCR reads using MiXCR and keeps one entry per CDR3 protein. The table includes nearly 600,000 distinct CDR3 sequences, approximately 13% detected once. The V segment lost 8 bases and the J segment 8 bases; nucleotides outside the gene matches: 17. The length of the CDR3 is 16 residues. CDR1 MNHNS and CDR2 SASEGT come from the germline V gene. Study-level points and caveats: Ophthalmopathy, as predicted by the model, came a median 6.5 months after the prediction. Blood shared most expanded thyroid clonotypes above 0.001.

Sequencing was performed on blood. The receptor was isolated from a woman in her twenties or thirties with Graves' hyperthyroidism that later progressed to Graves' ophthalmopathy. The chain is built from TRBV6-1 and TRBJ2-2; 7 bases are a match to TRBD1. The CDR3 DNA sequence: TGTGCCAGCTTACCCCGGGACAGCGCCGATGGTGGGGAGCTGTTTTTT. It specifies CASLPRDSADGGELFF.